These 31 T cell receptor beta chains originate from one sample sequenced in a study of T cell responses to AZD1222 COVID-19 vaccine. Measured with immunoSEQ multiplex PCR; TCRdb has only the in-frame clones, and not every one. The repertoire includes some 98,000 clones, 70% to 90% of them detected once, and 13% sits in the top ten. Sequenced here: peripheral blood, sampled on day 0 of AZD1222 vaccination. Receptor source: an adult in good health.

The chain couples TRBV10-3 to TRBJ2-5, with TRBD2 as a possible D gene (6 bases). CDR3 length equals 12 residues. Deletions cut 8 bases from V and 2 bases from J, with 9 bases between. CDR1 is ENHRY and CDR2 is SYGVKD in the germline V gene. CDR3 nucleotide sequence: TGTGCCATCGCGGGGACGCAAGAGACCCAGTACTTC. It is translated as CAIAGTQETQYF.

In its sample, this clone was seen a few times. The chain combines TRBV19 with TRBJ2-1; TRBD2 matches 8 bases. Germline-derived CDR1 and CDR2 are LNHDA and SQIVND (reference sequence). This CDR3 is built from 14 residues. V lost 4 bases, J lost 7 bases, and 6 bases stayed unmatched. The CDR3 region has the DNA TGTGCCAGTAGTACCAGCGGGGGCGGGAATGAGCAGTTCTTC. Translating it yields CASSTSGGGNEQFF.

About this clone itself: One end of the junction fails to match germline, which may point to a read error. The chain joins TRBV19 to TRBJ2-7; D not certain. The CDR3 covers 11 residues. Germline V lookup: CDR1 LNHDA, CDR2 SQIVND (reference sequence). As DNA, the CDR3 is TGTGCCAGTAGTAACTCCCACGAGCAGTACTTC. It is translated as CASSNSHEQYF.

The CDR3 DNA reads TGTGCCAGCAGACAACAGGGAGGTAGAACTGAAGCTTTCTTT. Protein: CASRQQGGRTEAFF. V and J are TRBV25-1 and TRBJ1-1, with a possible D match to TRBD1 (6 bases). The CDR3 has 14 amino acids. The germline CDR1 and CDR2 sequences are MGHDK and SYGVNS. V lost 6 bases to trimming and J lost 5 bases, with 16 bases between them.

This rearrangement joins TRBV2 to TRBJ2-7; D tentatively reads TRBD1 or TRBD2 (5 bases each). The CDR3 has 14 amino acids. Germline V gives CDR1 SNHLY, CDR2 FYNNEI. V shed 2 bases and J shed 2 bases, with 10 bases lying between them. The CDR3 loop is CASSESRGPYEQYF. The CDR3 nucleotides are TGTGCCAGCAGTGAATCGAGGGGTCCCTACGAGCAGTACTTC.

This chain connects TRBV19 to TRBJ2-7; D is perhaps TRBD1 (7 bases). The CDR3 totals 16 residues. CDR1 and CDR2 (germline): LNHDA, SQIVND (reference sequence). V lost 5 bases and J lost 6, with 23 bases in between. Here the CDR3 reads CASSSGADRMKGEQYF. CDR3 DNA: TGTGCCAGTAGTTCGGGGGCGGACAGGATGAAAGGCGAGCAGTACTTC.

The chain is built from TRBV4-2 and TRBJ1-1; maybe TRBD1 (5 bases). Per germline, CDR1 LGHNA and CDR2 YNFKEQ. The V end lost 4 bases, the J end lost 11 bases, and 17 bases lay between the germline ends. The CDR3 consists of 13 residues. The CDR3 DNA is TGTGCCAGCAGCCCCCAGGGTACACGCGGGGCTTTCTTT. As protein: CASSPQGTRGAFF.

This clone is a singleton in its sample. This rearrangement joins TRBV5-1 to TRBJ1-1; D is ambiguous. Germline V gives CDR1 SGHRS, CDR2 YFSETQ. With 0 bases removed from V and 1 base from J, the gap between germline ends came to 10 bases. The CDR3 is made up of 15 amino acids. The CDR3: CASSLEGRRNTEAFF. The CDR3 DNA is TGCGCCAGCAGCTTGGAAGGACGGCGGAACACTGAAGCTTTCTTT.

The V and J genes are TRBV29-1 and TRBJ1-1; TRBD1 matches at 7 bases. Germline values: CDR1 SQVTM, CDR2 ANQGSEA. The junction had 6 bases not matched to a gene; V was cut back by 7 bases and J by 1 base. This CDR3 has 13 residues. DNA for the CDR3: TGCAGCGGAGGGGACAGAAGGAACACTGAAGCTTTCTTT. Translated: CSGGDRRNTEAFF.

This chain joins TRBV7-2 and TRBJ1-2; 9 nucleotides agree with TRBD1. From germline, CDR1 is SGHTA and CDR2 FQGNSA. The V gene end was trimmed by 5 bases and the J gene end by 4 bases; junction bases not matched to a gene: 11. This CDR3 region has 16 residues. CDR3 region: CASSPGGQGTSYGYTF. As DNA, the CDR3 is TGTGCCAGCAGCCCGGGGGGACAGGGAACTAGCTATGGCTACACCTTC.

The DNA for the CDR3 is TGTGCCAGCAGGGCCGGACTAGCCCAAGAGACCCAGTACTTC. This sequence encodes CASRAGLAQETQYF. The chain uses TRBV28 and TRBJ2-5; 8 bases align to TRBD2. V gave up 6 bases and J gave up 1 base; unmatched junction bases: 4. CDR1 and CDR2 from the germline V gene are MDHEN and SYDVKM. This CDR3 spans 14 amino acids.

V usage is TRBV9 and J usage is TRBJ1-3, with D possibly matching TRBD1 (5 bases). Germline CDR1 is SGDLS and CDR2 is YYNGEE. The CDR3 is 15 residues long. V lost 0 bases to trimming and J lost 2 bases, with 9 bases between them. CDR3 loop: CASSVVGGTGNTIYF. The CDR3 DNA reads TGTGCCAGCAGCGTAGTCGGGGGGACTGGAAACACCATATATTTT.

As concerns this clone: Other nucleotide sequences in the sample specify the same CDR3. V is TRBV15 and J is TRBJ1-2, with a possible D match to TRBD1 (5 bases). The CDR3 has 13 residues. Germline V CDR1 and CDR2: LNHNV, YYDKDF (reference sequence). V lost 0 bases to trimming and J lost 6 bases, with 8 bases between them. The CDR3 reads CATSREEGDGYTF. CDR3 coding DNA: TGTGCCACCAGCAGAGAAGAAGGGGATGGCTACACCTTC.

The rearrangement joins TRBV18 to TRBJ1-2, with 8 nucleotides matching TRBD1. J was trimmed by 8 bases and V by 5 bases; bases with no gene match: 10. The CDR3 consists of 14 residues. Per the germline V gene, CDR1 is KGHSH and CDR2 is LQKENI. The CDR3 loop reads CASSLGQELKGYTF. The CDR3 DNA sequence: TGTGCCAGCTCATTGGGACAGGAATTAAAAGGCTACACCTTC. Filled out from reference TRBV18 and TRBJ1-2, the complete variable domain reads NAGVMQNPRHLVRRRGQEARLRCSPMKGHSHVYWYRQLPEEGLKFMVYLQKENIIDESGMPKERFSAEFPKEGPSILRIQQVVRGDSAAYFCASSLGQELKGYTFGSGTRLTVV.

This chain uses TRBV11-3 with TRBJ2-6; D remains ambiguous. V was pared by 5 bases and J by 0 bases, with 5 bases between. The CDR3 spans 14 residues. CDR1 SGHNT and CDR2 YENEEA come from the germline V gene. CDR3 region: CASSLSSGANVLTF. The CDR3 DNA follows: TGTGCCAGCAGCCTAAGCTCTGGGGCCAACGTCCTGACTTTC.

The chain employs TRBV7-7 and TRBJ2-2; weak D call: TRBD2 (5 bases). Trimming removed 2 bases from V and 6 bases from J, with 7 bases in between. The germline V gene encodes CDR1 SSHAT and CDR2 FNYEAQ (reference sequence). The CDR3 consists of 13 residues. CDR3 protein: CASSLTGAGELFF. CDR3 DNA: TGTGCCAGCAGCTTAACCGGGGCCGGGGAGCTGTTTTTT.

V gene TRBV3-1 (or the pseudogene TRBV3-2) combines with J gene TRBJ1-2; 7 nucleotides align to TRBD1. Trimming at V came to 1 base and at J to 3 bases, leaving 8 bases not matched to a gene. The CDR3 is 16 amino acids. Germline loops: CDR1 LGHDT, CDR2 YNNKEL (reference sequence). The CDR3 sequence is CASSQGTGADHYGYTF. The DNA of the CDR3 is TGTGCCAGCAGCCAAGGAACAGGGGCTGATCACTATGGCTACACCTTC.

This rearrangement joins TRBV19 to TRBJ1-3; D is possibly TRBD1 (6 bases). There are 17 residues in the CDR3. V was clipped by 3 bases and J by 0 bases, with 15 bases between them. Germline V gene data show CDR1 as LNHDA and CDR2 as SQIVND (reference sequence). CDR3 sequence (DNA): TGTGCCAGTAGTATCGGTCAGGGGCCAAGCTCTGGAAACACCATATATTTT. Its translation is CASSIGQGPSSGNTIYF.

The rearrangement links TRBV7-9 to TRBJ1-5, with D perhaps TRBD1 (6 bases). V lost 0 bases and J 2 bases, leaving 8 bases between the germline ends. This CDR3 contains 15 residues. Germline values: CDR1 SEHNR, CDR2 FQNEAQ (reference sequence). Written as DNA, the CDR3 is TGTGCCAGCAGCTTAGCGGGGGCAGGCAATCAGCCCCAGCATTTT. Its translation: CASSLAGAGNQPQHF.

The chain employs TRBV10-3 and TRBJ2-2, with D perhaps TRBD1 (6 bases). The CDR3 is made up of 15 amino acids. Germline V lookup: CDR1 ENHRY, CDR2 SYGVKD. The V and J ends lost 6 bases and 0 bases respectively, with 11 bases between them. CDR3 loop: CAIRHRETNTGELFF. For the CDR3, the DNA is TGTGCCATCAGACACAGGGAGACGAACACCGGGGAGCTGTTTTTT.

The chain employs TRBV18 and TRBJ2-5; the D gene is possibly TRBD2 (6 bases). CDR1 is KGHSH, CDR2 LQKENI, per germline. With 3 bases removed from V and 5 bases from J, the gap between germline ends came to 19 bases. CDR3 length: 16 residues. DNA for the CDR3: TGTGCCAGCTCACCTACAAGGGAGCCTGGGGGGGAGACCCAGTACTTC. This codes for CASSPTREPGGETQYF. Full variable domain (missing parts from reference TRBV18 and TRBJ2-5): NAGVMQNPRHLVRRRGQEARLRCSPMKGHSHVYWYRQLPEEGLKFMVYLQKENIIDESGMPKERFSAEFPKEGPSILRIQQVVRGDSAAYFCASSPTREPGGETQYFGPGTRLLVL.

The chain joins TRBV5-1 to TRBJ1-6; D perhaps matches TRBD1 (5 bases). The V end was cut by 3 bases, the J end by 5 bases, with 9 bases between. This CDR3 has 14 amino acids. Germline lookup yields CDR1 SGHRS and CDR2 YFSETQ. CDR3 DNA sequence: TGCGCCAGCAGCTACAGGCGGGATAATTCACCCCTCCACTTT. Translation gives CASSYRRDNSPLHF.

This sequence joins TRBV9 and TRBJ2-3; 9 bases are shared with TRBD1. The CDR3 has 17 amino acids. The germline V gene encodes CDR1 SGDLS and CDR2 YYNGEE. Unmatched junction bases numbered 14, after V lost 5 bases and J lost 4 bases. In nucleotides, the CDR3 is TGTGCCAGCAGTTCAAAACCGAACAGGGGGCGCCCAGATACGCAGTATTTT. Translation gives CASSSKPNRGRPDTQYF.

As DNA, the CDR3 is TGTGCCTGGAGCGGGGACAGGGGGGGACTGAATGAAAAACTGTTTTTT. Amino acids: CAWSGDRGGLNEKLFF. The V and J genes are TRBV30 and TRBJ1-4; 11 nucleotides line up with TRBD1. Germline V gene data show CDR1 as GTSNPN and CDR2 as SVGIG (reference sequence). The length of the CDR3 is 16 residues. V was clipped by 3 bases and J by 5 bases; unmatched bases: 8.

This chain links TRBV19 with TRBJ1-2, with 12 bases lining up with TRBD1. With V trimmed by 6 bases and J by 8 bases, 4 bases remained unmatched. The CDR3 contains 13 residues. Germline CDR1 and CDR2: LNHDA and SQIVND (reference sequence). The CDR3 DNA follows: TGTGCCAGTAGCCCCGGGACAGGGGGCGGCTACACCTTC. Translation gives CASSPGTGGGYTF. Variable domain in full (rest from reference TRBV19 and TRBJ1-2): DGGITQSPKYLFRKEGQNVTLSCEQNLNHDAMYWYRQDPGQGLRLIYYSQIVNDFQKGDIAEGYSVSREKKESFPLTVTSAQKNPTAFYLCASSPGTGGGYTFGSGTRLTVV.

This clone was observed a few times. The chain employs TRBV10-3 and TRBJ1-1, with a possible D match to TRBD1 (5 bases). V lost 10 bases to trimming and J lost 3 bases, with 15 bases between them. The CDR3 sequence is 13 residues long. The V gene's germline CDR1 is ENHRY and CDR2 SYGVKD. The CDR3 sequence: CATGMGGDTEAFF. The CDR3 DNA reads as TGTGCCACGGGGATGGGGGGTGACACTGAAGCTTTCTTT.

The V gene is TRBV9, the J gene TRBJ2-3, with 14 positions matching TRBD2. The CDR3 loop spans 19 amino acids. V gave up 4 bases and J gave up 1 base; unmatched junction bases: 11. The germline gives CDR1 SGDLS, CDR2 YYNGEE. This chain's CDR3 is CASSHRLAGGRGGTDTQYF. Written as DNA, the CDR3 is TGTGCCAGCAGCCATCGACTAGCGGGGGGGCGGGGAGGCACAGATACGCAGTATTTT.

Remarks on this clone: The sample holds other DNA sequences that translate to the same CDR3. CDR3 coding DNA: TGCGCCAGCAGCTTGGACATCTCCTACAATGAGCAGTTCTTC. Encoded protein: CASSLDISYNEQFF. The chain joins TRBV5-1 to TRBJ2-1; D not resolved. Germline CDR1 reads SGHRS; CDR2 reads YFSETQ. CDR3 length: 14 residues. With 0 bases removed from V and 0 bases from J, the gap between germline ends came to 4 bases.

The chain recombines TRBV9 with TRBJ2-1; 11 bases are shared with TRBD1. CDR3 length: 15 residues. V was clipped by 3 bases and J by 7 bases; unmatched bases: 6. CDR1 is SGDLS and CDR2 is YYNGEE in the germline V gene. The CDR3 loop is CASSGRDRGRNEQFF. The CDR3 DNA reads TGTGCCAGCAGCGGTCGGGACAGGGGGAGAAATGAGCAGTTCTTC.

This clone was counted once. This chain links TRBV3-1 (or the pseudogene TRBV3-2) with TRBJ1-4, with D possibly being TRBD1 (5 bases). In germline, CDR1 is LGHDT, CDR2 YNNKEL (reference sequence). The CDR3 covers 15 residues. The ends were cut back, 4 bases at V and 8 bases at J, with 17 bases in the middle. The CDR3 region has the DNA TGTGCCAGCAGCCCTTTGGGGCAGGGTCGCGAAAAACTGTTTTTT. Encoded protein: CASSPLGQGREKLFF.

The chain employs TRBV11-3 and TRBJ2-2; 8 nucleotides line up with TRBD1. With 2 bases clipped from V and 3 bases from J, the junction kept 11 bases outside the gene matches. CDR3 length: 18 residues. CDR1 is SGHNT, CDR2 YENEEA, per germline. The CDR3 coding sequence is TGTGCCAGCAGCTTAACCCTATGGGACAGGCCATACACCGGGGAGCTGTTTTTT. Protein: CASSLTLWDRPYTGELFF.